A selection of T cell receptor beta chains follows, all from one sample in a study of cytomegalovirus exposure and HLA in healthy donors. The table came from immunoSEQ multiplex PCR; TCRdb's copy has only in-frame clones and leaves some out. Of 130,000 to 150,000 clones listed, approximately 78% are singletons. The sample was PBMCs. These TCRs come from a woman in her 40s in good health and CMV-seropositive. The CDR3 runs from the conserved cysteine through the conserved F or W. Fields, in order: J gene, CDR3 length, clone size, D gene, V gene, CDR3 DNA, CDR3 protein. A D gene is named only where the DNA matches it firmly. A clone size is listed for some rows: how often the clone was seen (once, few, many), or a class if it is expanded.

j_gene: TRBJ2-3; len: 12; abundance: .; d_gene: .; v_gene: TRBV7-2; CDR3nt: TGTGCCAGCAGCTCTAGCGATTATACGCAGTATTTT; CDR3aa: CASSSSDYTQYF
j_gene: TRBJ2-1; len: 11; abundance: .; d_gene: .; v_gene: TRBV6-6; CDR3nt: TGTGCCAGCAGTTCCGCGAATGAGCAGTTCTTC; CDR3aa: CASSSANEQFF
j_gene: TRBJ2-1; len: 16; abundance: .; d_gene: .; v_gene: TRBV9; CDR3nt: TGTGCCAGCAGCGTAGAAAACGGGGTAACCTACAATGAGCAGTTCTTC; CDR3aa: CASSVENGVTYNEQFF
j_gene: TRBJ2-1; len: 16; abundance: .; d_gene: TRBD1; v_gene: TRBV5-6; CDR3nt: TGTGCCAGCAGCTTGTTAGGGACAGGGGCCAACAATGAGCAGTTCTTC; CDR3aa: CASSLLGTGANNEQFF
j_gene: TRBJ2-7; len: 15; abundance: .; d_gene: TRBD1; v_gene: TRBV27; CDR3nt: TGTGCCAGCAGTTTATCTGGGACAGTTGTCTCCGAGCAGTACTTC; CDR3aa: CASSLSGTVVSEQYF
j_gene: TRBJ1-1; len: 15; abundance: .; d_gene: .; v_gene: TRBV19; CDR3nt: TGTGCCAGTATCTCCGTCGCGGGTTGGGGCACTGAAGCTTTCTTT; CDR3aa: CASISVAGWGTEAFF
j_gene: TRBJ1-2; len: 16; abundance: .; d_gene: TRBD1; v_gene: TRBV7-2; CDR3nt: TGTGCCAGCAGCTTAGTCGGACAGGGTTTTAACTATGGCTACACCTTC; CDR3aa: CASSLVGQGFNYGYTF
j_gene: TRBJ1-6; len: 14; abundance: .; d_gene: .; v_gene: TRBV5-1; CDR3nt: TGCGCCAGCAGCTCCGGGACATTGGGTTCACCCCTCCACTTT; CDR3aa: CASSSGTLGSPLHF
j_gene: TRBJ2-2; len: 15; abundance: once; d_gene: .; v_gene: TRBV19; CDR3nt: TGTGCCGGTAGTCCATTAACGGGGTACACCGGGGAGCTGTTTTTT; CDR3aa: CAGSPLTGYTGELFF
j_gene: TRBJ2-7; len: 14; abundance: .; d_gene: .; v_gene: TRBV7-8; CDR3nt: TGTGCCAGCAGCGATCGACAGACCCTTGGAGAGCAGTACTTC; CDR3aa: CASSDRQTLGEQYF
j_gene: TRBJ2-4; len: 13; abundance: .; d_gene: .; v_gene: TRBV4-1; CDR3nt: TGCGCCAGCAGTGAAACGGGAGACTCTATTCAGTACTTC; CDR3aa: CASSETGDSIQYF
j_gene: TRBJ1-3; len: 12; abundance: .; d_gene: .; v_gene: TRBV13; CDR3nt: TGTGCCAGCAAGAGCTCTGGAAACACCATATATTTT; CDR3aa: CASKSSGNTIYF
j_gene: TRBJ1-1; len: 17; abundance: .; d_gene: .; v_gene: TRBV27; CDR3nt: TGTGCCAGCAATCCTTTAACGGTAGCTACCGGGAACACTGAAGCTTTCTTT; CDR3aa: CASNPLTVATGNTEAFF
j_gene: TRBJ2-3; len: 16; abundance: .; d_gene: .; v_gene: TRBV6-4; CDR3nt: TGTGCCAGCAGTGACTATCCCGGTGCTAGCACAGATACGCAGTATTTT; CDR3aa: CASSDYPGASTDTQYF
j_gene: TRBJ2-7; len: 14; abundance: .; d_gene: TRBD1; v_gene: TRBV15; CDR3nt: TGTGCCACCAGCCCGGGGACAGGGCCTTACGAGCAGTACTTC; CDR3aa: CATSPGTGPYEQYF
j_gene: TRBJ2-3; len: 15; abundance: .; d_gene: .; v_gene: TRBV9; CDR3nt: TGTGCCAGCAGCGTAGGTACAGTCAGGACAGATACGCAGTATTTT; CDR3aa: CASSVGTVRTDTQYF
j_gene: TRBJ2-7; len: 13; abundance: .; d_gene: TRBD1; v_gene: TRBV5-4; CDR3nt: TGTGCCAGCAGCTTGGCCTTCTCAGGGGGGCAGTACTTC; CDR3aa: CASSLAFSGGQYF
j_gene: TRBJ2-5; len: 12; abundance: .; d_gene: .; v_gene: TRBV2; CDR3nt: TGTGCCAGCAGTGCGAGTTCCGAGACCCAGTACTTC; CDR3aa: CASSASSETQYF
j_gene: TRBJ2-1; len: 13; abundance: .; d_gene: .; v_gene: TRBV7-3; CDR3nt: TGTGCCAGCAGCTCCGGGTCCTACAATGAGCAGTTCTTC; CDR3aa: CASSSGSYNEQFF
j_gene: TRBJ2-6; len: 18; abundance: .; d_gene: .; v_gene: TRBV10-2; CDR3nt: TGCGCCAGCAGCCCGAGGGATGTATCCAATTCTGGGGCCAACGTCCTGACTTTC; CDR3aa: CASSPRDVSNSGANVLTF
j_gene: TRBJ2-7; len: 17; abundance: once; d_gene: TRBD1; v_gene: TRBV7-6; CDR3nt: TGTGCCAGCAGCTTAGCGGCTTATGGGACAGGATCCTACGAGCAGTACTTC; CDR3aa: CASSLAAYGTGSYEQYF
j_gene: TRBJ2-3; len: 16; abundance: .; d_gene: TRBD2; v_gene: TRBV11-2; CDR3nt: TGTGCCAGCAGCCCAAGGGAGGGCCACCGTACAGATACGCAGTATTTT; CDR3aa: CASSPREGHRTDTQYF
j_gene: TRBJ2-3; len: 14; abundance: .; d_gene: TRBD2; v_gene: TRBV7-9; CDR3nt: TGTGCCAGCAGCTTAGGGTCTAGCGGAGATACGCAGTATTTT; CDR3aa: CASSLGSSGDTQYF
j_gene: TRBJ1-2; len: 14; abundance: .; d_gene: .; v_gene: TRBV10-3; CDR3nt: TGTGCCACTTCTCTGACAGGCCAGGGCTATGGCTACACCTTC; CDR3aa: CATSLTGQGYGYTF
j_gene: TRBJ2-1; len: 15; abundance: .; d_gene: TRBD1; v_gene: TRBV19; CDR3nt: TGTGCCAGTAGTCCGGACAGGGGCGCCTACAATGAGCAGTTCTTC; CDR3aa: CASSPDRGAYNEQFF
j_gene: TRBJ2-7; len: 11; abundance: .; d_gene: .; v_gene: TRBV2; CDR3nt: TGTGCCAGCAGTGTCTCTTACGAGCAGTACTTC; CDR3aa: CASSVSYEQYF
j_gene: TRBJ1-6; len: 15; abundance: .; d_gene: .; v_gene: TRBV6-1; CDR3nt: TGTGCCAGCAGTGAAGGGAGCTCCTATAATTCACCCCTCCACTTT; CDR3aa: CASSEGSSYNSPLHF
j_gene: TRBJ2-2; len: 17; abundance: .; d_gene: .; v_gene: TRBV7-2; CDR3nt: TGTGCCAGCAGCTTGGGGGGTGGAGCGGCTAATAGGGGGGAGCTGTTTTTT; CDR3aa: CASSLGGGAANRGELFF
j_gene: TRBJ1-5; len: 15; abundance: .; d_gene: .; v_gene: TRBV7-9; CDR3nt: TGTGCCAGCAGCTTAGGAGGGGGTTCCAATCAGCCCCAGCATTTT; CDR3aa: CASSLGGGSNQPQHF
j_gene: TRBJ2-1; len: 17; abundance: .; d_gene: TRBD2; v_gene: TRBV9; CDR3nt: TGTGCCAGCAGCGCCAGCAGTACGTCTAGCGGATACAATGAGCAGTTCTTC; CDR3aa: CASSASSTSSGYNEQFF